This T cell receptor (beta chain) was obtained from a study of blood T cell repertoires in COVID-19. Across the study: The analysed material was cDNA or gDNA that came from T cells, B-cell-depleted T cells, or PBMCs.

The CDR3 spans 15 residues. V lost 2 bases to trimming and J lost 4 bases; unmatched junction nucleotides: 8. Germline assignment: CDR1 SGHDT and CDR2 YYEEEE. In the study's own analysis: Amplified reference gene primers provided the basis for estimating nucleated cell counts. The protocol was immunoSEQ multiplex PCR, while the TCRdb copy is restricted to in-frame clones and leaves out a portion. That table furnishes V, J and clone size, whereas the DNA furnished D and trimming. The sample has tens of thousands of clones; 65% to 90% are singletons. V usage is TRBV5-6 and J usage is TRBJ1-2; 7 nucleotides agree with TRBD1. Source material: peripheral blood. The sequence came from a man between 40 and 49 years old with acute or convalescent COVID-19. The CDR3 nucleotides read TGTGCCAGCAGCTTAGACGGGACAGCATCCTATGGCTACACCTTC. Translated: CASSLDGTASYGYTF.